Listed here is a single TCR beta chain. Blood CD8+ and CD4+ T cells underwent high-throughput TCR beta sequencing. Multiple sclerosis controls were treatment-naive patients with stable or active relapsing-remitting disease. Negative isolation yielded CD4+ and CD8+ T cells, and FACS enriched TEMRA cells. The data were taken from a study of CD8 T cells in Susac syndrome. CDR3 length: 15 amino acids. Between the trimmed V and J ends, which lost 0 bases and 1 base, there was a span of 10 bases. Germline V gives CDR1 SGDLS, CDR2 YYNGEE. RNA, at about 0.5 to 1 ug, was reverse transcribed with random hexamers. With immunoSEQ multiplex PCR, TCR beta CDR3 was amplified across 54 Vbeta and 13 Jbeta. One entry per CDR3 protein results from TCRdb running MiXCR on the immunoSEQ multiplex PCR reads. This table holds about 300,000 distinct CDR3 sequences, around 84% found once.

The rearrangement joins TRBV9 to TRBJ2-5, with D unclear. The sequenced material came from CD8+ T cells from PBMCs. This clonotype was obtained from a human donor with multiple sclerosis. The CDR3 DNA follows: TGTGCCAGCAGCGTAGATTCGGCAGCCCAAGAGACCCAGTACTTC. Encoded protein: CASSVDSAAQETQYF.